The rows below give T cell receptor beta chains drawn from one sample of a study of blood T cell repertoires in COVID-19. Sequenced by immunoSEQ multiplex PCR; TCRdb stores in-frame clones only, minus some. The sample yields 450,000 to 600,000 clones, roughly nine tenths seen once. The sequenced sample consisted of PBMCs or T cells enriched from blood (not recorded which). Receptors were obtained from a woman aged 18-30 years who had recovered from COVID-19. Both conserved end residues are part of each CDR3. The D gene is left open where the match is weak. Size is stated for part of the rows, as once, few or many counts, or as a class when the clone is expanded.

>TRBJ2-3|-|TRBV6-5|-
TGTGCCAGCAGTTACTCACCCTCCCCGGGTCCAGATACGCAGTATTTT
CASSYSPSPGPDTQYF
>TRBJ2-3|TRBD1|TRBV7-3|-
TGTGCCAGCAGCCCTTGGACAGGTCGCACAGATACGCAGTATTTT
CASSPWTGRTDTQYF
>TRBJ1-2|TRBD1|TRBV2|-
TGTGCCAGCGGACAGGGTTTCTATGGCTACACCTTC
CASGQGFYGYTF
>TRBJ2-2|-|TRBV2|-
TGTGCCAGCAGTGAAGTAGCCAGACGAACCGGGGAGCTGTTTTTT
CASSEVARRTGELFF
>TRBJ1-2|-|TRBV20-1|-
TGCAGTGCCAAACCAGCGGTTTGGACCTTC
CSAKPAVWTF
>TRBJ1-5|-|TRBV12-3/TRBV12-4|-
TGTGCCAGCAGTCCCTATAGCAATCAGCCCCAGCATTTT
CASSPYSNQPQHF
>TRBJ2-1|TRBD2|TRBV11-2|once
TGTGCCAGCAGGCCGGGGGGGACCTACAATGAGCAGTTCTTC
CASRPGGTYNEQFF
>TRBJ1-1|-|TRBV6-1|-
TGTGCCAGCAGTGCGTCCGGGACACCCACCAGGAGGACTGAAGCTTTCTTT
CASSASGTPTRRTEAFF
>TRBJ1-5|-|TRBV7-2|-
TGTGCCAGCAGCTTAGTTAGCAGCAATCAGCCCCAGCATTTT
CASSLVSSNQPQHF
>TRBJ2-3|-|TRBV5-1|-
TGCGCCAGCAGCTTTCAGGGTAGAGGAGATACGCAGTATTTT
CASSFQGRGDTQYF
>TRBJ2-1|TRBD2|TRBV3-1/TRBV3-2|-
TGTGCCAGCAGCCAAGACGCGGGGGACAATGAGCAGTTCTTC
CASSQDAGDNEQFF
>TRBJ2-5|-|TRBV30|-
TGTGCCTGGAGTACAGGGAAATTACAAGAGACCCAGTACTTC
CAWSTGKLQETQYF
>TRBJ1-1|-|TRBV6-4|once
TGTGCCAGCAGTGACTCTCGCAGGGGCACTGAAGCTTTCTTT
CASSDSRRGTEAFF
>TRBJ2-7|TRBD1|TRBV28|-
TGTGCCAGCAGTTCCCAAACAGGGGCCCCGGGCTTAGCAGTGCAGTACTTC
CASSSQTGAPGLAVQYF
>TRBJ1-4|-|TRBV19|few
TGTGCCAGTAGTATGCCTGACGCGGACAGATATGCAACTAATGAAAAACTGTTTTTT
CASSMPDADRYATNEKLFF
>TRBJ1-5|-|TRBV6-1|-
TGTGCCAGCAGTGAACAGCCCGGGAGTCAGCCCCAGCATTTT
CASSEQPGSQPQHF
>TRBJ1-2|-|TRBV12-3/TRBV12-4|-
TGTGCCAGCAGTTTATCGGGTCGGGGCTACACCTTC
CASSLSGRGYTF
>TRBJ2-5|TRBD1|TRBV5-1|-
TGCGCCAGCAGGGATTTCCAGGGGGCAGAGACCCAGTACTTC
CASRDFQGAETQYF
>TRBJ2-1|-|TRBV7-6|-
TGTGCCAGCAGCTTAGCGTTTGGCGGGTTAGGTGAGCAGTTCTTC
CASSLAFGGLGEQFF
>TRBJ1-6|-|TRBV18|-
TGTGCCAGCATCCAGCGGGTAAACGGAGATTCACCCCTCCACTTT
CASIQRVNGDSPLHF
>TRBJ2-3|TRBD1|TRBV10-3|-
TGTGCCATCAGGCGGGACAGGGGGACGGATACGCAGTATTTT
CAIRRDRGTDTQYF
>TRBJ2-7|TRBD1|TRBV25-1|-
TGTGCCAGCAGTCGCATCCCTCCGGGACAGGGAGCCAGCGAGCAGTACTTC
CASSRIPPGQGASEQYF
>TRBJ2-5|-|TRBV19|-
TGTGCCAGCCACGGGGGTCGAGAGACCCAGTACTTC
CASHGGRETQYF
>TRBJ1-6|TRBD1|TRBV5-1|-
TGCGCCAGCAGCGAAGGAACAGGGGGCAATTCACCCCTCCACTTT
CASSEGTGGNSPLHF
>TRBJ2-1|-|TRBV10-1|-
TGCGCCAGCAGCCACCAACAGGCAAGCTCCTACAATGAGCAGTTCTTC
CASSHQQASSYNEQFF
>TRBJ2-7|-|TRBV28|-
TGTGCCAGCACTGTCACGACGGGGGCCTACGAGCAGTACTTC
CASTVTTGAYEQYF
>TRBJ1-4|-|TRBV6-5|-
TGTGCCAGCAGTTATAAGGGGGTAGAAAAACTGTTTTTT
CASSYKGVEKLFF
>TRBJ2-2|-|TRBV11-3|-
TGTGCCAGCAGCCGACTTCCCTCCCCCCCCCGATGGCAGGGGACCGGGGAGCTGTTTTTT
CASSRLPSPPRWQGTGELFF
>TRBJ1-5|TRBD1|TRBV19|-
TGTGCCAGTACCGTCACCGGGACAGGCGGAAATCAGCCCCAGCATTTT
CASTVTGTGGNQPQHF
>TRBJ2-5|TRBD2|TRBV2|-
TGTGCCAGCATTAATGAGCGGGGGGTTCAAGAGACCCAGTACTTC
CASINERGVQETQYF
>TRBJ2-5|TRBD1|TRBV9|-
TGTGCCAGCAGCGCGACAGGGGGCAGGGAGACCCAGTACTTC
CASSATGGRETQYF
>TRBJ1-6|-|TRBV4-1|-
TGCGCCAGCAGCCAAGGAGGATTAGGAGGATTGGAAGGATCACCCCTCCACTTT
CASSQGGLGGLEGSPLHF
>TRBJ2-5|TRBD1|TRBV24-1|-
TGTGCCACCAGTGAATCCGACAGGGGGAGTGTGGAGACCCAGTACTTC
CATSESDRGSVETQYF